The following is a TCR beta chain sequence with its context. It has no known antigen specificity. Base qualities are not at hand, and no much larger clone is one base apart. The collaborating institutions used their own protocols to collect whole blood in K2EDTA tubes. For TCRbeta analysis, collaborators shipped samples in one of three forms: frozen whole blood, isolated PBMCs, or DNA extracted from either of those sample types. TCRbeta CDR3 regions were amplified from genomic DNA by means of the immunoSEQ Assay, a bias-controlled multiplex PCR. Under the source paper's analysis protocol: The number of nucleated cells in each sample was estimated from the amplification of reference gene primers within the assay. To quantify the absolute abundance of each unique TCRbeta CDR3 rearrangement, sequence reads were collapsed and filtered. For each sample, productive Simpson clonality was calculated as the square root of Simpson's diversity index over productive rearrangements. As stored in TCRdb, this immuneACCESS dataset retains in-frame rearrangements with V and J assigned. A fraction of the clones does not appear; measured against another copy, unresolved V genes explain less than half of the discrepancy, and the remainder lacks a known reason. V, J and clone size were drawn from that table, and D and trimming were deduced from the DNA. The sample records about 84,000 clones, nearly 85% of which are singletons. The ten biggest clones cover approximately 28% of the sample.

The data belong to a study of blood T cell repertoires in COVID-19 (dated by TCRdb to about 2020). Notes on the research overall: Samples from collaborators originated in the United States, Italy and Spain and spanned both the acute and convalescent phases of COVID-19. The material from the prospective study consisted of cDNA or gDNA derived from T cells, B-cell-depleted T cells, or PBMCs. Subjects who had been exposed to COVID-19, were actively infected with it, or had recovered from it provided the deeply sampled blood TCRbeta repertoires that made up the dataset. The repertoires were released in a freely available public database intended as a resource for research on the immune response to SARS-CoV-2. The samples were drawn from two sources: the first 160 participants of the ongoing ImmuneRACE study, and 1,000 to 1,500 subjects contributed by 6 global collaborators. A de-identified subject ID, COVID-19 status, age in years and sex were almost always included in the sample metadata. Where available, HLA class I and class II types were obtained from metadata supplied by the sample provider rather than from assay-based typing.

Broad study findings and their caveats: The amount of clinical and demographic metadata varied by source and participant and was provided uncurated.

V lost 2 bases and J lost 7 bases; the stretch between them is 18 bases long. The CDR3 starts with the cysteine, ends with the phenylalanine, and has 16 residues. Only the CDR3 part of the read is kept: 48 bases, read in frame from the first base. Via the germline V gene, CDR1 is KGHSH and CDR2 LQKENI. Sequencing was performed on peripheral blood. The chain is encoded by TRBV18 joined to TRBJ2-1; the D gene is perhaps TRBD2, on 7 matching bases. The clonotype originates from a woman over 75 with acute or convalescent COVID-19. In nucleotide form, the sequence is TGTGCCAGCTCACCATTCCCTGGGGGGGCTGAGAATGAGCAGTTCTTC. Its coded protein is CASSPFPGGAENEQFF.